One and the same sample provided the 10 T cell receptor beta chains below, sequenced in a study of Ad26.COV2.S vaccination and SARS-CoV-2 variants. Assay used: immunoSEQ multiplex PCR; TCRdb lists only in-frame clones, some missing. The sample yields some 300,000 clones, around 83% seen once. Treatment here: about 20 received Ad26.COV2.S at low or high dose, single or two shots; roughly five received placebo; per-sample allocation not given. Specimen acquisition occurred on day 63 following the initial vaccine or placebo injection. The sample in question was peripheral blood, obtained in a trial of Ad26.COV2.S vaccine versus placebo. Every receptor here comes from a person between 18 and 65 years old who received the Ad26.COV2.S COVID-19 vaccine or a placebo.

The chain employs TRBV30 and TRBJ2-1; D remains ambiguous. The V and J ends lost 2 bases and 4 bases respectively, with 6 bases between them. In germline, CDR1 is GTSNPN, CDR2 SVGIG (reference sequence). The CDR3 sequence is 12 residues long. CDR3 region: CAWSFRYNEQFF. The CDR3 region has the DNA TGTGCCTGGAGTTTTCGGTACAATGAGCAGTTCTTC.

The chain recombines TRBV27 with TRBJ2-3; 9 positions match TRBD1. CDR3 length: 15 residues. V was pared by 3 bases and J by 1 base, with 2 bases of the junction left unmatched. Germline CDR1 reads MNHEY; CDR2 reads SMNVEV (reference sequence). DNA of the CDR3: TGTGCCAGCAGTTTGTGGACAGGGGGCACAGATACGCAGTATTTT. Residues: CASSLWTGGTDTQYF.

This chain uses TRBV6-1 with TRBJ1-5; D is possibly TRBD1 (6 bases). CDR1 MNHNS and CDR2 SASEGT come from the germline V gene. The V and J ends lost 0 bases and 7 bases respectively, with 10 bases between them. The CDR3 runs 14 residues. CDR3 sequence reads: CASSEAWQGQPQHF. The CDR3 region has the DNA TGTGCCAGCAGTGAAGCTTGGCAGGGGCAGCCCCAGCATTTT.

J is TRBJ2-7 and V is TRBV6-2 or TRBV6-3; D may match TRBD1 or TRBD2 (5 bases each). The CDR3 contains 13 residues. The germline gives CDR1 MNHEY, CDR2 SVGEGT. Trimming took 7 bases from V and 1 from J, leaving 11 bases between them. In DNA form, the CDR3 reads TGTGCCAGCACCCCATGGGGGTCCTACGAGCAGTACTTC. This sequence encodes CASTPWGSYEQYF.

This clone was seen only once. The V gene is TRBV15, the J gene TRBJ1-1, with TRBD1 matching 7 bases. Looked up from germline, CDR1 is LNHNV and CDR2 is YYDKDF (reference sequence). V shed 0 bases and J 1 base; nucleotides not matched to a gene: 2. This CDR3 spans 15 amino acids. This CDR3 reads CATSRDRTGNTEAFF. CDR3 nucleotides: TGTGCCACCAGCAGAGACAGGACAGGGAACACTGAAGCTTTCTTT.

J is TRBJ2-5 and V is TRBV4-3; 9 bases align to TRBD1. Germline V gene data show CDR1 as LGHNA and CDR2 as YSLEER. This CDR3 region has 16 residues. J gave up 3 bases and V 0 bases, and 5 bases lay outside the gene matches. CDR3 residues: CASSQDYRTGEETQYF. For the CDR3, the DNA is TGCGCCAGCAGCCAAGATTATAGGACAGGGGAAGAGACCCAGTACTTC.

The J gene is TRBJ1-6, the V gene TRBV3-1 (or the pseudogene TRBV3-2); D gene unclear. This CDR3 contains 14 residues. V lost 3 bases and J 8 bases, leaving 11 bases between the germline ends. Germline V gene lookup returns CDR1 LGHDT and CDR2 YNNKEL (reference sequence). CDR3 nucleotides: TGTGCCAGCAGCCATGCAGGTCGTGATTCACCCCTCCACTTT. Amino acid sequence: CASSHAGRDSPLHF.

The CDR3 loop is CASSRWYEQFF. CDR3 DNA: TGTGCCAGCAGCCGCTGGTATGAGCAGTTCTTC. V is TRBV6-2 or TRBV6-3 and J is TRBJ2-1; D gene unclear. Trimming removed 6 bases from V and 8 bases from J, with 8 bases in between. The CDR3 runs 11 residues. CDR1 and CDR2 from the germline V gene are MNHEY and SVGEGT.

The rearrangement joins TRBV6-5 to TRBJ2-1; D ambiguous. Between the trimmed V and J ends, which lost 0 bases and 6 bases, there was a span of 3 bases. Per the germline V gene, CDR1 is MNHEY and CDR2 is SVGAGI. There are 12 residues in the CDR3. The CDR3 here is CASSYSGNEQFF. The CDR3 nucleotides read TGTGCCAGCAGTTACTCGGGCAATGAGCAGTTCTTC.

This clone appeared a few times. This chain joins TRBV14 and TRBJ2-5, with D perhaps matching TRBD2 (6 bases). Trimming cost V 3 bases and J 5 bases, with 13 bases left between them. This CDR3 is 14 amino acids long. CDR1 and CDR2 (germline): SGHDN, FVKESK. For the CDR3, the DNA is TGTGCCAGCAGCCATCGTAATGGGAGGGAGACCCAGTACTTC. It encodes CASSHRNGRETQYF.